One and the same sample provided the 7 T cell receptor beta chains below, sequenced in a study of shared clonotypes between healthy human individuals. Repertoires were generated with immunoSEQ multiplex PCR, while TCRdb's copy carries only in-frame clones and drops some. The repertoire holds 2 million to 2.5 million clones, with approximately 95% as singletons. Sequenced material: naive CD4+ T cells from PBMCs. The subset was: CD45RA+ positively selected. The receptors were sampled from a man between 18 and 35 years old in good health. Some clones in this sample may be carry-over from other donors' samples.

The chain is built from TRBV2 and TRBJ2-3, with unresolved D. Germline lookup yields CDR1 SNHLY and CDR2 FYNNEI. The V end lost 6 bases, the J end lost 6 bases, and 4 bases lay between the germline ends. This CDR3 has 10 amino acids. The CDR3 sequence: CASRRDTQYF. The CDR3 region has the DNA TGTGCCAGCAGGAGGGATACGCAGTATTTT.

The chain combines TRBV6-6 with TRBJ1-4; D is undetermined. Trimming removed 10 bases at V and 7 bases at J, with 19 bases between. The CDR3 contains 14 residues. CDR1 and CDR2 (germline): MNHNY, SVGAGI (reference sequence). The CDR3 is CATLALAGTEKLFF. The CDR3 DNA sequence: TGTGCCACCCTGGCCCTGGCCGGTACTGAAAAACTGTTTTTT.

The chain carries TRBV11-3 and TRBJ1-1, with D unresolved. The CDR3 has 16 amino acids. V dropped 5 bases and J dropped 3 bases, with 19 bases sitting between them. Looked up from germline, CDR1 is SGHNT and CDR2 is YENEEA. The CDR3: CASSPGPPTVDTEAFF. The CDR3 nucleotides are TGTGCCAGCAGCCCCGGACCGCCCACAGTGGACACTGAAGCTTTCTTT.

The V and J genes are TRBV5-1 and TRBJ1-3; TRBD1 matches at 7 bases. Germline V gene sequence: CDR1 SGHRS, CDR2 YFSETQ. V gave up 4 bases and J gave up 4 bases; unmatched junction bases: 5. CDR3 length equals 14 residues. The chain's CDR3 is CASSPGQQGNTIYF. In DNA, the CDR3 is TGCGCCAGCAGCCCGGGACAGCAGGGAAACACCATATATTTT. The full variable domain, completed using reference TRBV5-1 and TRBJ1-3, is KAGVTQTPRYLIKTRGQQVTLSCSPISGHRSVSWYQQTPGQGLQFLFEYFSETQRNKGNFPGRFSGRQFSNSRSEMNVSTLELGDSALYLCASSPGQQGNTIYFGEGSWLTVV.

V is TRBV5-1 and J is TRBJ2-7; D is undetermined. Trimming pared 0 bases from V and 0 bases from J, leaving 10 bases between. CDR1 and CDR2 (germline): SGHRS, YFSETQ. The CDR3 length is 15 residues. CDR3 amino acids: CASSLGATSSYEQYF. CDR3 nucleotides: TGCGCCAGCAGCTTGGGGGCTACCAGCTCCTACGAGCAGTACTTC.

The gene calls are TRBV5-1 and TRBJ2-2; D not certain. V was shortened by 7 bases and J by 8 bases, with 9 bases between the two germline ends. Germline CDR1 is SGHRS and CDR2 is YFSETQ. CDR3 size: 11 residues. The CDR3 loop is CASGPPGELFF. CDR3 nucleotide sequence: TGCGCCAGCGGCCCGCCTGGGGAGCTGTTTTTT.

The rearrangement joins TRBV5-1 to TRBJ2-7; TRBD2 aligns across 9 bases. Germline-derived CDR1 and CDR2 are SGHRS and YFSETQ. After removal of 0 bases from V and 2 bases from J, the junction contained 9 bases not matched to a gene. The CDR3 runs 17 residues. CDR3 loop: CASSLEVWREGAYEQYF. Written as DNA, the CDR3 is TGCGCCAGCAGCTTGGAAGTTTGGCGGGAGGGGGCCTACGAGCAGTACTTC.